This T cell receptor (beta chain) was captured by sequencing in a study of shared clonotypes between healthy human individuals. The protocol was immunoSEQ multiplex PCR, while the TCRdb copy is restricted to in-frame clones and leaves out a portion. The repertoire holds roughly 2.5 million clones, 85% to 95% seen once, with about 0.13% in the top ten. Germline V CDR1 and CDR2: SNHLY, FYNNEI. This CDR3 has 16 residues. V lost 6 bases and J 0 bases, leaving 15 bases between the germline ends. Source material: naive CD4+ T cells sorted from blood. As for subset: CD45RA+ positively selected. The sequence was collected from a man younger than 30 in good health. The chain combines TRBV2 with TRBJ1-5, with D tentatively TRBD1 (5 bases). CDR3 DNA: TGTGCCAGCAGGGGGGACGGTCTCTATAGCAATCAGCCCCAGCATTTT. Amino acids: CASRGDGLYSNQPQHF.